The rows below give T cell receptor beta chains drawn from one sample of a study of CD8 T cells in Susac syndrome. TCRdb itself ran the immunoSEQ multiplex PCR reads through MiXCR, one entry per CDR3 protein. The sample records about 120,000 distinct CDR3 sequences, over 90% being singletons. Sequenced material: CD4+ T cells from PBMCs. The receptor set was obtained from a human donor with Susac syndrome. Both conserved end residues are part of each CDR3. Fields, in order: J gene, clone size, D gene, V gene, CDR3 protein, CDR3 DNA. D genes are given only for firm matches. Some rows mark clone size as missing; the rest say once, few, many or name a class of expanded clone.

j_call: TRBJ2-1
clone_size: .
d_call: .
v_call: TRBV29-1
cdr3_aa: CSVERGAVNEQFF
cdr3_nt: TGCAGCGTTGAACGGGGGGCAGTCAATGAGCAGTTCTTC

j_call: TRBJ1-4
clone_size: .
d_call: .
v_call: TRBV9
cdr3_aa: CASSDSPNEKLFF
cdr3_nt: TGTGCCAGCAGTGACAGCCCTAATGAAAAACTGTTTTTT

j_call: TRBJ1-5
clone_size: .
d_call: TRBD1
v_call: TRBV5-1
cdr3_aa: CASSVGQGNQPQHF
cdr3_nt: TGCGCCAGCAGCGTGGGACAGGGGAATCAGCCCCAGCATTTT

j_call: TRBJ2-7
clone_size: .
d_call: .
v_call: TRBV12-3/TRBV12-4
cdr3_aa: CASSPGAHSYEQYF
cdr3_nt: TGTGCCAGCAGCCCCGGGGCCCACTCCTACGAGCAGTACTTC

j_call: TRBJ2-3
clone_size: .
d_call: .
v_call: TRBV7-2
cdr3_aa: CASSPGGASSDTQYF
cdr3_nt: TGTGCCAGCAGCCCAGGGGGGGCTAGCTCAGATACGCAGTATTTT

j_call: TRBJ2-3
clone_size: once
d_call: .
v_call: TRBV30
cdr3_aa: CAWSVLQDTQYF
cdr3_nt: TGTGCCTGGAGTGTACTCCAGGATACGCAGTATTTT

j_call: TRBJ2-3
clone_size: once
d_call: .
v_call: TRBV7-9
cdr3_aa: CASSPKGPDTQYF
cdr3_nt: TGTGCCAGCAGCCCAAAGGGCCCAGATACGCAGTATTTT

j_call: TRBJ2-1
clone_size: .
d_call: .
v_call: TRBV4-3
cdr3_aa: CASSQALSSYNEQFF
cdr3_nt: TGCGCCAGCAGCCAGGCATTAAGCTCCTACAATGAGCAGTTCTTC

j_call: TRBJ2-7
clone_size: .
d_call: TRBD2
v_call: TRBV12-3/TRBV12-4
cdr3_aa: CASSPASGPYEQYF
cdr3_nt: TGTGCCAGCAGCCCAGCTAGCGGGCCCTACGAGCAGTACTTC

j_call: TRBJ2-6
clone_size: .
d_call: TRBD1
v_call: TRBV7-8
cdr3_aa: CASSALTGGVSGANVLTF
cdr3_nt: TGTGCCAGCAGCGCCCTGACAGGGGGCGTATCTGGGGCCAACGTCCTGACTTTC

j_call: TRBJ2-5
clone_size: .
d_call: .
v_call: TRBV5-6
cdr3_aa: CASSLGLVQETQYF
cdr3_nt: TGTGCCAGCAGCTTGGGACTTGTCCAAGAGACCCAGTACTTC

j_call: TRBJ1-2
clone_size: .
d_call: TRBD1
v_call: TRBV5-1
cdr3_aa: CASSLAGTDGYTF
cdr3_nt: TGCGCCAGCAGCTTGGCCGGGACAGATGGCTACACCTTC

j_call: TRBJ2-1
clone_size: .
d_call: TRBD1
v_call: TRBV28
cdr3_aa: CASSHRTGGFEQFF
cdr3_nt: TGTGCCAGCAGCCACCGGACAGGGGGCTTTGAGCAGTTCTTC

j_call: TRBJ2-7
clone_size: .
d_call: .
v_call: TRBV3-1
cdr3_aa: CASSQAYDPPREQYF
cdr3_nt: TGTGCCAGCAGCCAAGCTTACGACCCCCCTCGGGAGCAGTACTTC

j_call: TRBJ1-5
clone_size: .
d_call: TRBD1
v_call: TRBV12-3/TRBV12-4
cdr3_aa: CASSPTGAYQPQHF
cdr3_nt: TGTGCCAGCAGTCCCACAGGGGCTTATCAGCCCCAGCATTTT

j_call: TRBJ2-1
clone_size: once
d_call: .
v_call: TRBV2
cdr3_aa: CASKWAYYNEQFF
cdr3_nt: TGTGCCAGCAAATGGGCGTACTACAATGAGCAGTTCTTC

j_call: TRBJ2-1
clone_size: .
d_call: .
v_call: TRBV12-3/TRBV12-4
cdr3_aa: CASSSLSYNEQFF
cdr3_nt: TGTGCCAGCAGTTCGCTCTCCTACAATGAGCAGTTCTTC

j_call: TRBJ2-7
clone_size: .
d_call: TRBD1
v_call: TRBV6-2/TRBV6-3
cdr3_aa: CASRGDRNYEQYF
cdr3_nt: TGTGCCAGCAGGGGGGACAGGAACTACGAGCAGTACTTC

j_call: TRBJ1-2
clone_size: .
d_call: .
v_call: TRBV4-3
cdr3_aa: CASSQANYGYTF
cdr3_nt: TGCGCCAGCAGCCAAGCTAACTATGGCTACACCTTC

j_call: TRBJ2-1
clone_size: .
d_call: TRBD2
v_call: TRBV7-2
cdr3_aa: CASSRTSGRTHEQFF
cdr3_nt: TGTGCCAGCAGCCGTACTAGCGGGAGGACCCATGAGCAGTTCTTC

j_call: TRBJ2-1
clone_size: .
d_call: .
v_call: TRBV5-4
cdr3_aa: CASKPEGHNEQFF
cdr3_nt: TGTGCCAGCAAACCCGAGGGTCACAATGAGCAGTTCTTC

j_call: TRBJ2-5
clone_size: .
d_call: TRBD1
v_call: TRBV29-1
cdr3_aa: CSSRTGEETQYF
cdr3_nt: TGCAGCTCCCGGACAGGGGAAGAGACCCAGTACTTC

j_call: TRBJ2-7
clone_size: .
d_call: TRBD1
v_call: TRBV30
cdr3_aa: CAWSVTGARYEQYF
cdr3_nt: TGTGCCTGGAGTGTTACAGGGGCCCGCTACGAGCAGTACTTC

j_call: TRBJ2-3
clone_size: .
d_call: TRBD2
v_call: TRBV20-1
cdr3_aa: CSASQLAGDADTQYF
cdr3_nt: TGCAGTGCTAGTCAACTAGCGGGAGATGCAGATACGCAGTATTTT